This entry lists 13 T cell receptor beta chains sequenced from one sample in a study of cytomegalovirus exposure and HLA in healthy donors. This PCR relied on a set of 60 Vbeta primers and 13 Jbeta primers. Produced via immunoSEQ multiplex PCR; TCRdb's table is partial and in-frame only. The table lists about 150,000 clones, almost 80% of them singletons, with roughly 6.7% in the top ten. Sequenced input: PBMCs. Receptors originate from a woman in her 40s in good health and CMV-seropositive.

Here the CDR3 reads CASSGGRAGAFF. The CDR3 nucleotides are TGTGCCAGCAGTGGAGGACGGGCGGGAGCTTTCTTT. The J gene is TRBJ1-1, the V gene TRBV25-1; no clear D. Germline CDR1 is MGHDK and CDR2 is SYGVNS. The CDR3 is made up of 12 amino acids. Trimming left V 4 bases short and J 10 bases short, with 13 bases between.

This clone appeared once. The rearrangement uses TRBV7-2 and TRBJ1-4; D gene ambiguous. There are 16 residues in the CDR3. The germline V and J ends were trimmed by 3 bases and 0 bases, with 11 bases remaining between them. The germline V gene has CDR1 SGHTA and CDR2 FQGNSA. In DNA form, the CDR3 reads TGTGCCAGCAGCTTTAGTAGCGGTACAACTAATGAAAAACTGTTTTTT. Its translation is CASSFSSGTTNEKLFF.

The J gene is TRBJ2-2, the V gene TRBV7-6; TRBD2 matches 8 bases. Germline lookup yields CDR1 SGHVS and CDR2 FNYEAQ. Trimming cost V 5 bases and J 6 bases; bases outside gene matches: 8. The CDR3 is 15 residues long. The CDR3 coding sequence is TGTGCCAGCAGCGGTCCTAGCGGGTCACCCGGGGAGCTGTTTTTT. The encoded protein is CASSGPSGSPGELFF.

This clone was found once. This sequence joins TRBV5-4 and TRBJ1-2; no clear D. This CDR3 spans 13 amino acids. Trimming stripped 4 bases from V and 4 bases from J, with 11 bases between. Germline CDR1 SGHNT, CDR2 YYREEE (reference sequence). The CDR3 DNA reads TGTGCCAGCAGCCCCTCTGCGGGCTATGGCTACACCTTC. Its protein is CASSPSAGYGYTF.

The sample holds one count of this clone. The V gene is TRBV25-1, the J gene TRBJ1-4, with D tentatively TRBD1 (6 bases). Germline loops: CDR1 MGHDK, CDR2 SYGVNS. The CDR3 spans 13 residues. V was pared by 8 bases and J by 8 bases, with 15 bases between. The CDR3 sequence is CASSQGLGEKLFF. The CDR3 DNA is TGTGCCAGCTCACAGGGTCTGGGGGAAAAACTGTTTTTT.

The chain employs TRBV6-6 and TRBJ1-2; D is possibly TRBD1 (6 bases). The V end was cut by 4 bases, the J end by 8 bases, with 20 bases between. CDR3 size: 15 residues. Germline loops: CDR1 MNHNY, CDR2 SVGAGI (reference sequence). DNA of the CDR3: TGTGCCAGCAGTTTTATACAGGGAGCCGATGGGGGCTACACCTTC. It yields the protein CASSFIQGADGGYTF.

The V and J genes are TRBV10-3 and TRBJ1-2; 8 nucleotides align to TRBD1. Germline CDR1 and CDR2: ENHRY and SYGVKD. The CDR3 runs to 15 residues. V lost 3 bases and J lost 0; bases outside the gene matches: 3. CDR3 region: CAISDAGGTNYGYTF. CDR3 sequence (DNA): TGTGCCATCAGTGATGCAGGGGGCACTAACTATGGCTACACCTTC.

About this clone itself: Because it lacks the conserved phenylalanine or tryptophan at the end, this CDR3 is likely a read error. The DNA is omitted, as the CDR3 cannot be located on it reliably, and the CDR3 follows TCRdb's listing. The chain carries TRBV21-1 and TRBJ1-1; TRBD1 reflects the table's D call only, with no check against the DNA. TRBV21-1 constitutes a pseudogene. The CDR3 is 16 residues long, counting both termini. The CDR3: CASSSYYRRLGTEAFS.

The chain combines TRBV5-1 with TRBJ2-1; no reliable D call. This CDR3 is built from 16 residues. V was trimmed by 2 bases and J by 0 bases, leaving 12 bases between them. Per germline, CDR1 SGHRS and CDR2 YFSETQ. CDR3 DNA: TGCGCCAGCAGCTTACCGGTGTCGAGCTCCTACAATGAGCAGTTCTTC. This encodes CASSLPVSSSYNEQFF.

This chain connects TRBV2 to TRBJ1-3; 7 bases are a match to TRBD1. V dropped 6 bases and J dropped 3; count of bases not matched to a gene: 2. The CDR3 contains 13 residues. CDR1 is SNHLY and CDR2 is FYNNEI in the germline V gene. Written as DNA, the CDR3 is TGTGCCAGCAGCACAGGGGTTGGAAACACCATATATTTT. Encoded protein: CASSTGVGNTIYF.

V is TRBV2 and J is TRBJ2-7; no definite D call. This CDR3 is built from 13 residues. Trimming shortened V by 8 bases and J by 2 bases, and 13 bases separated the two germline ends. The germline gives CDR1 SNHLY, CDR2 FYNNEI. DNA of the CDR3: TGTGCCAGCCGGTTGAGGTTTCCCTACGAGCAGTACTTC. Translated, it gives CASRLRFPYEQYF.

This clone was found a few times. The same CDR3 is also encoded by other DNA sequences in this sample. The chain joins TRBV19 to TRBJ1-2; D unresolved. The germline V gene encodes CDR1 LNHDA and CDR2 SQIVND (reference sequence). The CDR3 has 12 amino acids. Trimming left V 3 bases short and J 4 bases short, with 6 bases between. CDR3: CASSIAGYGYTF. CDR3 nucleotides: TGTGCCAGTAGTATCGCAGGCTATGGCTACACCTTC.

This clone was counted once. The gene calls are TRBV4-2 and TRBJ1-1, with a weak D call TRBD1 (6 bases). From germline, CDR1 is LGHNA and CDR2 YNFKEQ. This CDR3 spans 15 amino acids. Trimming took off 2 bases at V and 6 bases at J, with 16 bases between the two ends. CDR3 residues: CASSQFRGGKAEAFF. CDR3 in DNA: TGTGCCAGCAGCCAATTTCGAGGGGGAAAGGCTGAAGCTTTCTTT.